These 27 T cell receptor beta chains were all obtained from the same sample, sequenced in a study of cytomegalovirus exposure and HLA in healthy donors. It was with 60 Vbeta and 13 Jbeta primers that the PCR ran. Repertoires were generated with immunoSEQ multiplex PCR, while TCRdb's copy carries only in-frame clones and drops some. This table holds about 200,000 clones. Material for sequencing was PBMCs. The receptors were sampled from a man younger than 40 in good health and CMV-seronegative.

The chain recombines TRBV20-1 with TRBJ2-1; D remains ambiguous. Germline-derived CDR1 and CDR2 are DFQATT and SNEGSKA (reference sequence). Trimming took 6 bases from V and 15 from J, leaving 18 bases between them. The CDR3 sequence is 11 residues long. CDR3: CSAPTRQRLFF. DNA for the CDR3: TGCAGTGCCCCAACCCGGCAGCGATTGTTCTTC.

Notes on this clone: The same CDR3 is also encoded by other DNA sequences in this sample. This rearrangement joins TRBV18 to TRBJ2-3; 8 nucleotides line up with TRBD1. The V and J ends lost 4 bases and 3 bases, in that order; junction bases with no gene match: 9. Germline loops: CDR1 KGHSH, CDR2 LQKENI. The CDR3 is made up of 16 amino acids. DNA of the CDR3: TGTGCCAGCTCACGGGACGGGACAGGATCGACAGATACGCAGTATTTT. It is translated as CASSRDGTGSTDTQYF.

This chain uses TRBV15 with TRBJ2-7; no clear D. Germline assignment: CDR1 LNHNV and CDR2 YYDKDF (reference sequence). Trimming cost V 5 bases and J 0 bases, with 11 bases left between them. The CDR3 loop spans 14 amino acids. This CDR3 reads CATSLRGRSYEQYF. The CDR3 DNA reads as TGTGCCACCAGCTTGCGAGGCCGCTCCTACGAGCAGTACTTC.

This chain uses TRBV27 with TRBJ2-7, with D maybe TRBD1 (5 bases). The CDR3 covers 15 residues. Trimming cost V 3 bases and J 0 bases, with 12 bases left between them. Germline CDR1 and CDR2: MNHEY and SMNVEV (reference sequence). The chain's CDR3 is CASSFKGQVSYEQYF. CDR3 in DNA: TGTGCCAGCAGTTTTAAGGGGCAAGTCTCCTACGAGCAGTACTTC.

The chain employs TRBV4-3 and TRBJ2-6; 8 bases match TRBD2. The CDR3 runs 17 residues. Germline CDR1 reads LGHNA; CDR2 reads YSLEER. J lost 0 bases, V lost 4 bases, and 5 bases had no gene match. The CDR3 loop reads CASSRAGVSSGANVLTF. CDR3 coding DNA: TGCGCCAGCAGCCGAGCGGGGGTAAGCTCTGGGGCCAACGTCCTGACTTTC.

The chain is built from TRBV9 and TRBJ1-2; D is undetermined. V lost 3 bases to trimming and J lost 7 bases, with 37 bases between them. This CDR3 region has 21 residues. CDR1 is SGDLS and CDR2 is YYNGEE in the germline V gene. CDR3 coding DNA: TGTGCCAGCAGCGCTTCCCTCCAGGCCCCACTTTTTTCTTCGACTCGGGGTGGCTACACCTTC. Its translation: CASSASLQAPLFSSTRGGYTF.

The CDR3 coding sequence is TGCGCCAGCAGCTTGGGGGGGGGCGCGAACACCGGGGAGCTGTTTTTT. This codes for CASSLGGGANTGELFF. The chain couples TRBV5-1 to TRBJ2-2; D is possibly TRBD2 (7 bases). Trimming pared 0 bases from V and 0 bases from J, leaving 9 bases between. This CDR3 is 16 amino acids long. In germline, CDR1 is SGHRS, CDR2 YFSETQ.

The chain recombines TRBV30 with TRBJ2-3; no firm D call. CDR3 length equals 11 residues. Germline CDR1 is GTSNPN and CDR2 is SVGIG (reference sequence). V was shortened by 2 bases and J by 3 bases, with 3 bases between the two germline ends. This CDR3 is CAWSPTDTQYF. The DNA for the CDR3 is TGTGCCTGGAGTCCTACAGATACGCAGTATTTT.

The chain is built from TRBV5-4 and TRBJ2-2, with TRBD2 matching 13 bases. Germline values: CDR1 SGHNT, CDR2 YYREEE (reference sequence). V dropped 4 bases and J dropped 4; count of bases not matched to a gene: 4. The CDR3 sequence is 16 residues long. The CDR3 sequence: CASSHWTSGSTGELFF. The DNA for the CDR3 is TGTGCCAGCAGCCATTGGACTAGCGGGAGCACCGGGGAGCTGTTTTTT.

The chain joins TRBV5-4 to TRBJ2-7; 7 bases map to TRBD1. Germline trimming cut 3 bases from V and 3 bases from J; bases unmatched to any gene: 6. CDR1 and CDR2 from the germline V gene are SGHNT and YYREEE (reference sequence). The CDR3 contains 14 residues. The CDR3 region is CASSSGTAVYEQYF. The CDR3 DNA reads as TGTGCCAGCAGCTCCGGGACAGCGGTCTACGAGCAGTACTTC.

The V and J genes are TRBV10-3 and TRBJ2-7; D is perhaps TRBD2 (5 bases). Trimming shortened V by 10 bases and J by 4 bases, and 14 bases separated the two germline ends. CDR3 length equals 12 residues. The germline V gene encodes CDR1 ENHRY and CDR2 SYGVKD. In DNA form, the CDR3 reads TGTGCCACCGGACCGGGGAGTTACGAGCAGTACTTC. Its protein is CATGPGSYEQYF.

The J gene is TRBJ2-7, the V gene TRBV29-1; D perhaps matches TRBD2 (6 bases). Germline V CDR1 and CDR2: SQVTM, ANQGSEA. The length of the CDR3 is 12 residues. Trimming shortened V by 6 bases and J by 4 bases, and 13 bases separated the two germline ends. The CDR3 sequence is CSVAGPGYEQYF. Written as DNA, the CDR3 is TGCAGCGTGGCGGGGCCAGGATACGAGCAGTACTTC.

The chain couples TRBV10-2 to TRBJ2-4, with a weak D call TRBD2 (5 bases). V was clipped by 8 bases and J by 2 bases, with 10 bases between them. The length of the CDR3 is 13 residues. The germline gives CDR1 WSHSY, CDR2 SAAADI. CDR3 nucleotides: TGCGCCAGCGGTAGCGCTTCCAAAAACATTCAGTACTTC. It codes for CASGSASKNIQYF.

The chain joins TRBV7-9 to TRBJ1-2; weak D call: TRBD1 (5 bases). Per germline, CDR1 SEHNR and CDR2 FQNEAQ (reference sequence). The CDR3 loop spans 15 amino acids. V dropped 7 bases and J dropped 3 bases, with 18 bases sitting between them. The CDR3 nucleotides read TGTGCCAGCACCCGGGTAACAAGGGGCCACTATGGCTACACCTTC. This sequence encodes CASTRVTRGHYGYTF.

This chain uses TRBV5-1 with TRBJ2-2, with 10 bases matching TRBD1. The CDR3 has 16 amino acids. The germline CDR1 and CDR2 sequences are SGHRS and YFSETQ. With 3 bases clipped from V and 4 bases from J, the junction kept 6 bases outside the gene matches. The CDR3 DNA is TGCGCCAGCAGCTCACGACAGGGGGCCGGCACCGGGGAGCTGTTTTTT. It specifies CASSSRQGAGTGELFF.

V usage is TRBV29-1 and J usage is TRBJ1-1; TRBD1 matches at 8 bases. V lost 7 bases to trimming and J lost 1 base; unmatched junction nucleotides: 2. CDR3 length: 12 amino acids. Germline CDR1 reads SQVTM; CDR2 reads ANQGSEA. The CDR3 is CSAGTGNTEAFF. CDR3 nucleotides: TGCAGCGCTGGGACAGGGAACACTGAAGCTTTCTTT. Full variable domain (outside the CDR3, taken from reference TRBV29-1 and TRBJ1-1): SAVISQKPSRDICQRGTSLTIQCQVDSQVTMMFWYRQQPGQSLTLIATANQGSEATYESGFVIDKFPISRPNLTFSTLTVSNMSPEDSSIYLCSAGTGNTEAFFGQGTRLTVV.

The V and J genes are TRBV11-2 and TRBJ1-5; D gene unclear. The CDR3 consists of 13 residues. CDR1 and CDR2 (germline): SGHAT, FQNNGV. Trimming left V 3 bases short and J 6 bases short, with 9 bases between. DNA for the CDR3: TGTGCCAGCAGCTTGGAAAGGAGTCAGCCCCAGCATTTT. Translating gives CASSLERSQPQHF.

The chain links TRBV6-5 to TRBJ1-2; 7 bases line up with TRBD1. The CDR3 is made up of 14 amino acids. Germline-derived CDR1 and CDR2 are MNHEY and SVGAGI. Unmatched junction bases numbered 8, after V lost 6 bases and J lost 4 bases. Here the CDR3 reads CASRETGTAYGYTF. The CDR3 coding sequence is TGTGCCAGCAGGGAGACCGGGACAGCCTATGGCTACACCTTC.

The chain uses TRBV19 and TRBJ2-3; a possible D gene is TRBD2 (5 bases). Germline V gene sequence: CDR1 LNHDA, CDR2 SQIVND (reference sequence). This CDR3 comprises 13 residues. The germline V and J ends were trimmed by 5 bases and 6 bases, with 12 bases remaining between them. The CDR3 nucleotides read TGTGCCAGTAGTCCCCGGGGAAGGGATACGCAGTATTTT. Protein product: CASSPRGRDTQYF.

This rearrangement joins TRBV6-6 to TRBJ1-5; the D is unclear. Trimming cost V 9 bases and J 3 bases, with 18 bases left between them. The CDR3 spans 15 residues. The V gene's germline CDR1 is MNHNY and CDR2 SVGAGI (reference sequence). This CDR3 reads CASGTAEAPNQPQHF. The CDR3 DNA sequence: TGTGCCAGTGGAACGGCCGAGGCCCCCAATCAGCCCCAGCATTTT.

The chain employs TRBV10-2 and TRBJ1-6; D is perhaps TRBD1 (6 bases). This CDR3 has 17 amino acids. The ends were cut back, 2 bases at V and 10 bases at J, with 21 bases in the middle. The V gene's germline CDR1 is WSHSY and CDR2 SAAADI. As DNA, the CDR3 is TGCGCCAGCAGTGAGGTTTACGACAGGTACTCGGAATCACCCCTCCACTTT. It translates to CASSEVYDRYSESPLHF.

J is TRBJ2-7 and V is TRBV10-3; TRBD1 might be the D (6 bases). The CDR3 contains 13 residues. The germline V gene has CDR1 ENHRY and CDR2 SYGVKD. The ends were cut back, 6 bases at V and 3 bases at J, with 12 bases in the middle. In nucleotides, the CDR3 is TGTGCCATCAGAGGGCCAGGGGACTACGAGCAGTACTTC. Translated: CAIRGPGDYEQYF.

V usage is TRBV5-1 and J usage is TRBJ2-1, with D perhaps TRBD1 (5 bases). The CDR3 has 16 amino acids. CDR1 is SGHRS, CDR2 YFSETQ, per germline. V was pared by 0 bases and J by 1 base, with 11 bases between. CDR3 residues: CASSLEATASYNEQFF. In DNA, the CDR3 is TGCGCCAGCAGCTTGGAGGCGACAGCATCCTACAATGAGCAGTTCTTC. The full variable domain, rest sourced from reference TRBV5-1 and TRBJ2-1, is KAGVTQTPRYLIKTRGQQVTLSCSPISGHRSVSWYQQTPGQGLQFLFEYFSETQRNKGNFPGRFSGRQFSNSRSEMNVSTLELGDSALYLCASSLEATASYNEQFFGPGTRLTVL.

This rearrangement joins TRBV19 to TRBJ2-2, with a tentative D call TRBD1 (6 bases). Trimming pared 4 bases from V and 6 bases from J, leaving 9 bases between. CDR1 is LNHDA, CDR2 SQIVND, per germline (reference sequence). The CDR3 contains 13 residues. The CDR3 loop is CASSRKGAGELFF. The CDR3 DNA reads as TGTGCCAGTAGTAGAAAGGGGGCCGGGGAGCTGTTTTTT.

The genes are TRBV5-1 and TRBJ2-5, with 10 positions matching TRBD2. The V gene's germline CDR1 is SGHRS and CDR2 YFSETQ. Losses at the gene ends were 7 bases for V and 2 bases for J; bases not matched to a gene: 8. There are 15 residues in the CDR3. The CDR3 sequence: CASGLAGVRQETQYF. The DNA of the CDR3 is TGCGCCAGCGGTCTAGCGGGGGTCAGGCAAGAGACCCAGTACTTC.

CDR3 sequence: CASSLYREEKLFF. CDR3 bases: TGTGCCAGCAGTTTGTACAGGGAAGAAAAACTGTTTTTT. V is TRBV6-6 and J is TRBJ1-4; TRBD1 might be the D (6 bases). Trimming shortened V by 4 bases and J by 8 bases, and 11 bases separated the two germline ends. The CDR3 is 13 residues long. Germline-derived CDR1 and CDR2 are MNHNY and SVGAGI (reference sequence).

The rearrangement links TRBV9 to TRBJ1-2; TRBD1 matches at 10 bases. Germline values: CDR1 SGDLS, CDR2 YYNGEE. This CDR3 contains 18 residues. Trimming removed 0 bases from V and 3 bases from J; junction bases left unmatched: 11. The CDR3 spells CASSVAVAGTGADYGYTF. The CDR3 DNA is TGTGCCAGCAGCGTAGCTGTCGCCGGGACAGGGGCGGACTATGGCTACACCTTC.